This section outlines one TCR beta chain sequence together with its context. Trimming shortened V by 5 bases and J by 8 bases, and 19 bases separated the two germline ends. The CDR3 covers 14 residues. Germline V CDR1 and CDR2: SGHRS, YFSETQ. Per the study methods: Scientists estimated how many nucleated cells there were by amplifying reference gene primers. TCRdb's table, derived via immunoSEQ multiplex PCR, lists solely in-frame clones and lacks some. V and J calls and clone size are as listed in that table; D and trimming were resolved from the DNA. In the table there are roughly 360,000 clones, about four fifths of which are singletons. These data originate in a study of blood T cell repertoires in COVID-19. About the research overall: Whether acute or convalescent, the COVID-19 samples came from the United States, Italy and Spain. From T cells, B-cell-depleted T cells, or PBMCs came the material, which was cDNA or gDNA.

Source material: peripheral blood. The V call is TRBV5-1, the J call TRBJ1-2; D may be TRBD1 (5 bases). The sequence derives from a human donor with acute or convalescent COVID-19. The donor label of this sample is uncertain. The CDR3 DNA sequence: TGCGCCAGCAGACCTGAGGACACCCTTGGGGGCTACACCTTC. As protein: CASRPEDTLGGYTF.